This T cell receptor (beta chain) was recorded in a study of T cell repertoires in cytomegalovirus infection. Looking at the study overall: HLA-B-restricted CMV epitopes that are well studied were used alongside recently identified HLA-C-restricted ones. In public TCR beta signatures, there were indications of both CMV infection and matching HLA type. Regarding the study as a whole: Within the response measured ex vivo, HLA-C-restricted CMV-specific TCR beta clonotypes were dominant. People with CMV and the relevant HLA were identified by cumulative public TCR beta family frequency.

Note on this clonotype: The antigen remains undetermined.

Trimming took 5 bases from V and 2 from J, leaving 18 bases between them. Germline V gene sequence: CDR1 MNHNS, CDR2 SASEGT. This CDR3 is built from 16 residues. TCRdb processed the reads anew with MiXCR; each CDR3 protein has one entry. Of about a million distinct CDR3 sequences listed, roughly a third are singletons. This sequence joins TRBV6-1 and TRBJ1-2; D may be TRBD1 (6 bases). The TCR sequence derives from a human donor in good health (CMV status not recorded). Some clones in this sample may be carry-over from other donors' samples. The source was cultured CD8+ T cells from PBMCs, collected from culture after CMV antigen stimulation. This CDR3 reads CASSPSMGGLNYGYTF. Written as DNA, the CDR3 is TGTGCCAGCAGTCCCTCAATGGGGGGGCTGAACTATGGCTACACCTTC.